These 24 T cell receptor beta chains came from one sample sequenced in a study of T cells after posttransplantation cyclophosphamide. Only in-frame clones appear in the TCRdb table, and some are missing; sequencing was by immunoSEQ multiplex PCR. The sample shows approximately 40,000 clones, none of them appearing just once. Source material: PBMCs. The receptors were sampled from a man aged 35-49 years in good health, CMV-negative, and a related stem cell transplant donor.

This clone was seen ten or more times. The chain combines TRBV19 with TRBJ2-3; tentative D call: TRBD2 (5 bases). V was shortened by 3 bases and J by 0 bases, with 7 bases between the two germline ends. The CDR3 spans 14 residues. CDR1 is LNHDA and CDR2 is SQIVND in the germline V gene (reference sequence). CDR3 sequence (DNA): TGTGCCAGTAGTATGCGGACTAGCACAGATACGCAGTATTTT. Encoded protein: CASSMRTSTDTQYF.

This clone was counted many times. The J gene is TRBJ1-5, the V gene TRBV19, with unresolved D. The germline CDR1 and CDR2 sequences are LNHDA and SQIVND (reference sequence). The CDR3 totals 16 residues. Trimming removed 6 bases from V and 3 bases from J, with 18 bases in between. In DNA form, the CDR3 reads TGTGCCAGTAGCCCCAAGAGGGTTAGAATCAATCAGCCCCAGCATTTT. This encodes CASSPKRVRINQPQHF.

The V gene is TRBV7-2, the J gene TRBJ2-1, with 7 bases aligning to TRBD2. The V segment lost 3 bases and the J segment 9 bases; nucleotides outside the gene matches: 8. The CDR3 has 14 amino acids. Per the germline V gene, CDR1 is SGHTA and CDR2 is FQGNSA. The CDR3 DNA follows: TGTGCCAGCAGCTTTGGCGGGAGTATCGGTGAGCAGTTCTTC. Translation: CASSFGGSIGEQFF.

This clone was detected ten times or more. The chain employs TRBV15 and TRBJ2-6; 8 bases line up with TRBD1. CDR3 size: 19 residues. Trimming cost V 3 bases and J 0 bases; bases outside gene matches: 10. Looked up from germline, CDR1 is LNHNV and CDR2 is YYDKDF (reference sequence). CDR3 in DNA: TGTGCCACCAGCAGCCAGCGACAGGGGCCCTACTCTGGGGCCAACGTCCTGACTTTC. Its protein is CATSSQRQGPYSGANVLTF.

This clone was counted ten times or more. The CDR3 loop reads CASSWTPGQGAAYTF. CDR3 in DNA: TGTGCCAGCAGCTGGACCCCGGGACAGGGGGCAGCGTACACCTTC. The chain combines TRBV5-4 with TRBJ1-2; 12 nucleotides line up with TRBD1. CDR1 is SGHNT, CDR2 YYREEE, per germline (reference sequence). This CDR3 spans 15 amino acids. V was clipped by 3 bases and J by 11 bases; unmatched bases: 11.

This clone appeared many times. The V and J genes are TRBV6-1 and TRBJ1-5; possible D gene TRBD1, 6 bases. V was pared by 6 bases and J by 7 bases, with 19 bases between. CDR3 length: 15 residues. CDR1 MNHNS and CDR2 SASEGT come from the germline V gene. CDR3 sequence reads: CASRLEGGFNQPQHF. CDR3 bases: TGTGCCAGCAGATTAGAAGGGGGTTTTAACCAGCCCCAGCATTTT.

This clone was counted between two and nine times. The chain uses TRBV5-1 and TRBJ2-5; TRBD1 matches at 8 bases. Germline V gives CDR1 SGHRS, CDR2 YFSETQ. With V trimmed by 0 bases and J by 5 bases, 3 bases remained unmatched. This CDR3 has 14 residues. CDR3 residues: CASSLATGGETQYF. CDR3 DNA: TGCGCCAGCAGCTTGGCCACAGGGGGTGAGACCCAGTACTTC.

This clone was detected ten times or more. The chain employs TRBV4-1 and TRBJ1-6; D is unclear. Germline V lookup: CDR1 MGHRA, CDR2 YSYEKL. V was cut by 1 base and J by 5 bases, with 9 bases left in between. The CDR3 loop spans 15 amino acids. In DNA, the CDR3 is TGCGCCAGCAGCCAAGTTGGGCCTAATAATTCACCCCTCCACTTT. This translates into CASSQVGPNNSPLHF.

This clone was counted a few times. The rearrangement uses TRBV21-1 and TRBJ2-5; the table's D call TRBD1 went unverified against the DNA. TRBV21-1 is noted as a pseudogene. The CDR3 spans 15 residues. The CDR3 reads CASSNRTGGPETQYF. CDR3 DNA sequence: TGTGCCAGCAGCAACCGGACAGGAGGACCAGAGACCCAGTACTTC.

This clone was detected ten times or more. Other DNA sequences of this sample code for an identical CDR3. The CDR3 nucleotides are TGTGCCAGCAGCTTAGTTTCCGTCAGCGTCTCTGGAAACACCATATATTTT. This gives the protein CASSLVSVSVSGNTIYF. The chain has TRBV11-3 and TRBJ1-3; unclear D gene. V was clipped by 1 base and J by 0 bases, with 13 bases between them. The CDR3 length is 17 residues. Germline V lookup: CDR1 SGHNT, CDR2 YENEEA.

This clone was observed many times. V usage is TRBV7-8 and J usage is TRBJ2-3; 11 nucleotides agree with TRBD2. Germline assignment: CDR1 SGHVS and CDR2 FQNEAQ. The CDR3 totals 16 residues. V shed 3 bases, J shed 3 bases, and the junction held 5 bases outside the gene matches. Here the CDR3 DNA reads TGTGCCAGCAGCTTGGATCTAGCGGGGGGAACAGATACGCAGTATTTT. It codes for CASSLDLAGGTDTQYF.

This clone was seen a handful of times. The chain joins TRBV27 to TRBJ2-5; D uncertain. V lost 2 bases to trimming and J lost 5 bases, with 15 bases between them. Germline lookup yields CDR1 MNHEY and CDR2 SMNVEV (reference sequence). The CDR3 is 15 residues long. Written as DNA, the CDR3 is TGTGCCAGCAGTTTAACGAGAGTAGAAGCGGAGACCCAGTACTTC. It translates to CASSLTRVEAETQYF.

This clone was detected ten times or more. The V gene is TRBV4-1, the J gene TRBJ1-4; D remains unclear. The CDR3 extends over 15 amino acids. From germline, CDR1 is MGHRA and CDR2 YSYEKL. V was cut by 2 bases and J by 8 bases, with 15 bases left in between. CDR3 coding DNA: TGCGCCAGCAGCCAACCCGGATGGCGAGCGGAAAAACTGTTTTTT. It codes for CASSQPGWRAEKLFF.

This clone has a count of ten or more. The CDR3 region has the DNA TGTGCCAGCAGCGACAGTTCCTACAATGAGCAGTTCTTC. Translating gives CASSDSSYNEQFF. V and J are TRBV7-9 and TRBJ2-1, with D possibly matching TRBD1 (5 bases). There are 13 residues in the CDR3. CDR1 is SEHNR, CDR2 FQNEAQ, per germline (reference sequence). With 5 bases removed from V and 1 base from J, the gap between germline ends came to 6 bases.

The table lists this clone with many counts. The V and J genes are TRBV19 and TRBJ2-7; D possibly corresponds to TRBD1 (5 bases). This CDR3 comprises 15 residues. Germline V gene data show CDR1 as LNHDA and CDR2 as SQIVND (reference sequence). Trimming pared 4 bases from V and 2 bases from J, leaving 15 bases between. The CDR3 DNA reads TGTGCCAGTAGTAAGACAGCTAGTATAGCCTACGAGCAGTACTTC. The encoded protein is CASSKTASIAYEQYF.

This clone came up a few times. Written as DNA, the CDR3 is TGTGCCAGCAGCTTAACTTCAGGCGGCACAGATACGCAGTATTTT. Encoded protein: CASSLTSGGTDTQYF. This chain joins TRBV7-9 and TRBJ2-3; D not resolved. The CDR3 runs to 15 residues. The V end was cut by 2 bases, the J end by 1 base, with 10 bases between. CDR1 SEHNR and CDR2 FQNEAQ come from the germline V gene (reference sequence).

The table lists this clone with many counts. The chain couples TRBV27 to TRBJ1-5; D remains unclear. V dropped 2 bases and J dropped 5 bases, with 13 bases sitting between them. Germline CDR1 reads MNHEY; CDR2 reads SMNVEV (reference sequence). CDR3 length equals 15 residues. The CDR3 spells CASSLGRGRYQPQHF. The CDR3 DNA reads TGTGCCAGCAGTTTAGGTCGGGGTAGGTATCAGCCCCAGCATTTT.

This clone came up many times. The chain uses TRBV6-1 and TRBJ1-1, with TRBD1 as a possible D gene (6 bases). Per germline, CDR1 MNHNS and CDR2 SASEGT. The V and J ends lost 4 bases and 4 bases respectively, with 13 bases between them. CDR3 length: 14 amino acids. The DNA of the CDR3 is TGTGCCAGCAGTGTACAGGGTTCCGCCACTGAAGCTTTCTTT. Its protein is CASSVQGSATEAFF.

This clone was detected ten times or more. The gene calls are TRBV15 and TRBJ1-1, with D maybe TRBD1 (6 bases). The CDR3 loop spans 17 amino acids. V was pared by 3 bases and J by 1 base, with 18 bases between. Germline assignment: CDR1 LNHNV and CDR2 YYDKDF (reference sequence). CDR3 sequence: CATSRGSGPGQNTEAFF. The CDR3 DNA reads as TGTGCCACCAGCAGGGGAAGTGGGCCGGGACAGAACACTGAAGCTTTCTTT.

This clone was recorded many times. V usage is TRBV7-9 and J usage is TRBJ2-5; 7 bases are shared with TRBD1. Germline V gene data show CDR1 as SEHNR and CDR2 as FQNEAQ (reference sequence). The CDR3 loop spans 15 amino acids. With 3 bases clipped from V and 3 bases from J, the junction kept 7 bases outside the gene matches. CDR3 amino acids: CASSFRTGVEETQYF. The CDR3, as DNA: TGTGCCAGCAGCTTTAGAACAGGGGTGGAAGAGACCCAGTACTTC.

This clone was counted many times. The rearrangement joins TRBV2 to TRBJ2-1; 13 bases are a match to TRBD2. Trimming removed 4 bases from V and 8 bases from J; junction bases left unmatched: 5. Germline V CDR1 and CDR2: SNHLY, FYNNEI. The CDR3 length is 15 residues. This CDR3 is CASSVGTSGIDEQFF. Here the CDR3 DNA reads TGTGCCAGCAGTGTCGGGACTAGCGGGATTGATGAGCAGTTCTTC.

The chain joins TRBV6-1 to TRBJ1-2, with a possible D match to TRBD1 (6 bases). The CDR3 length is 13 residues. Germline-derived CDR1 and CDR2 are MNHNS and SASEGT. The V gene lost 6 bases and the J gene lost 0 bases, with 8 bases spanning the gap. CDR3 loop: CASRRTANYGYTF. The CDR3 DNA follows: TGTGCCAGCAGACGGACAGCTAACTATGGCTACACCTTC.

This chain joins TRBV7-2 and TRBJ2-3, with TRBD2 identical over 14 bases. V lost 0 bases, J lost 4 bases, and 0 bases stayed unmatched. The CDR3 sequence is 16 residues long. Germline CDR1 reads SGHTA; CDR2 reads FQGNSA. This CDR3 is CASSLAGLAGADTQYF. In DNA form, the CDR3 reads TGTGCCAGCAGCTTAGCGGGACTAGCGGGGGCAGATACGCAGTATTTT. The full variable domain, with the rest looked up from reference TRBV7-2 and TRBJ2-3, is GAGVSQSPSNKVTEKGKDVELRCDPISGHTALYWYRQSLGQGLEFLIYFQGNSAPDKSGLPSDRFSAERTGGSVSTLTIQRTQQEDSAVYLCASSLAGLAGADTQYFGPGTRLTVL.

This clone was observed many times. V usage is TRBV10-2 and J usage is TRBJ1-5; D not certain. The CDR3 totals 14 residues. Germline V gene data show CDR1 as WSHSY and CDR2 as SAAADI. Trimming took off 3 bases at V and 6 bases at J, with 12 bases between the two ends. CDR3 residues: CASSDRFRGQPQHF. The CDR3 coding sequence is TGCGCCAGCAGTGATCGGTTTCGGGGTCAGCCCCAGCATTTT.